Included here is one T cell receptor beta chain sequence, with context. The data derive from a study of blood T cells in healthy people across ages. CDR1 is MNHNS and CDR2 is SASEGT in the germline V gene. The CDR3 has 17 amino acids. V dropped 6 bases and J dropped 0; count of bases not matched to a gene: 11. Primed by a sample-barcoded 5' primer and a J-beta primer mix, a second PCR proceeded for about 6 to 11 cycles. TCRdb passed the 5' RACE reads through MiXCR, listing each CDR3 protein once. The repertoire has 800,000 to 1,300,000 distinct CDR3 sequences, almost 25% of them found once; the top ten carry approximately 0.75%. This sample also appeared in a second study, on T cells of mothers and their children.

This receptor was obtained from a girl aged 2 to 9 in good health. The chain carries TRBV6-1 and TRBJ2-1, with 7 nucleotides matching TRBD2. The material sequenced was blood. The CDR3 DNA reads TGTGCCAGCAGACACAAGACTAGCCCGCTCTCCTACAATGAGCAGTTCTTC. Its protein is CASRHKTSPLSYNEQFF.